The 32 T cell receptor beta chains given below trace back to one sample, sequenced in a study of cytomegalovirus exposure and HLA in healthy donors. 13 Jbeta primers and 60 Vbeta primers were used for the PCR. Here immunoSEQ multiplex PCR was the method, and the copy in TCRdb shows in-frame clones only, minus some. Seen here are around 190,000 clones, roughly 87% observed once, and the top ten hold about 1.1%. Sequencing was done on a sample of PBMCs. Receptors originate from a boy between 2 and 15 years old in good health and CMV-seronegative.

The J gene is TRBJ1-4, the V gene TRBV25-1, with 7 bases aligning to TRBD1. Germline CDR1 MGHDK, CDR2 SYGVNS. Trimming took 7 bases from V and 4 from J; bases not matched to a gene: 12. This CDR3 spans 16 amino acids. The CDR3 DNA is TGTGCCAGCATGGGAGATGGAGGGGGCTTTAATGAAAAACTGTTTTTT. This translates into CASMGDGGGFNEKLFF.

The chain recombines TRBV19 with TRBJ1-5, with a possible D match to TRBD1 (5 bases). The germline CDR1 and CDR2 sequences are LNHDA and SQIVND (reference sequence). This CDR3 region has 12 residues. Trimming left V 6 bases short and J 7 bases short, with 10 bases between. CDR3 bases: TGTGCCAGTAGCAGACAGAAGCAGCCCCAGCATTTT. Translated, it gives CASSRQKQPQHF.

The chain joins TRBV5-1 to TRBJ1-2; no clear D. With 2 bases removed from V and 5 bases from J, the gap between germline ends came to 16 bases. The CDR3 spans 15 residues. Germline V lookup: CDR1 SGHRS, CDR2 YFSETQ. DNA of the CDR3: TGCGCCAGCAGCTTTAGTCCGGCGGAAGGTTATGGCTACACCTTC. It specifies CASSFSPAEGYGYTF.

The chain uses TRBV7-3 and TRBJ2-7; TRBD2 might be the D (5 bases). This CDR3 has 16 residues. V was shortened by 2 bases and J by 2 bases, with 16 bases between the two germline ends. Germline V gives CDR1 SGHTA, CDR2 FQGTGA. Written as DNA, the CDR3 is TGTGCCAGCAGCTTACGACGCGGGTCTAGGCCCTACGAGCAGTACTTC. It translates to CASSLRRGSRPYEQYF.

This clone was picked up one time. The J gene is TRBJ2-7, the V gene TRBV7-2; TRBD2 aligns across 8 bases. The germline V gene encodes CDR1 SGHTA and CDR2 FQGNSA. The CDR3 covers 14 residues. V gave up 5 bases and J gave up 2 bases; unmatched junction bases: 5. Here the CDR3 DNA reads TGTGCCAGCAGCCGGGAGGGGGGCGCCTACGAGCAGTACTTC. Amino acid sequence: CASSREGGAYEQYF.

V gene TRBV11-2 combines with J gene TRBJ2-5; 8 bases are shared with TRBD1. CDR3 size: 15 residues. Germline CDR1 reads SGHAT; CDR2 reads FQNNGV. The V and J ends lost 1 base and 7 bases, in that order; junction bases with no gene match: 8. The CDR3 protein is CASSLVVTGVGTQYF. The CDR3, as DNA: TGTGCCAGCAGCTTAGTAGTGACAGGGGTTGGGACCCAGTACTTC.

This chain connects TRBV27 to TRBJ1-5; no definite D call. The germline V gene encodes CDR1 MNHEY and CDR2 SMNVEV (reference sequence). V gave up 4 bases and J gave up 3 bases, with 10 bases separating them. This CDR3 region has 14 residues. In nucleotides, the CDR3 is TGTGCCAGCAGTTCGACGGGTTACAATCAGCCCCAGCATTTT. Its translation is CASSSTGYNQPQHF.

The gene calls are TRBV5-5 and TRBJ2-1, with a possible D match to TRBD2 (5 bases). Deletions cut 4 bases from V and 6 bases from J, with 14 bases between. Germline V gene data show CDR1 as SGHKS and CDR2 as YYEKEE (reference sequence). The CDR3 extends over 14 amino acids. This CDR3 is CASSIETSSNEQFF. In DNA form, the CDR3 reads TGTGCCAGCAGCATAGAAACTAGTTCCAATGAGCAGTTCTTC.

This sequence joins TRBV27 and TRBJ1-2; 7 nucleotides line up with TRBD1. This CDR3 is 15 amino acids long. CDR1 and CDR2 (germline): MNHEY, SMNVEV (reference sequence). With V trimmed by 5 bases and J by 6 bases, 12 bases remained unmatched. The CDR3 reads CASSAPATGMDGYTF. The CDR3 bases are TGTGCCAGCAGTGCCCCCGCGACAGGGATGGATGGCTACACCTTC.

CDR3 in DNA: TGTGCCAGCAGCCAAGTCCGGGACAGCATCTATGGCTACACCTTC. The encoded protein is CASSQVRDSIYGYTF. The V and J genes are TRBV14 and TRBJ1-2, with 7 bases fitting TRBD1. CDR1 and CDR2 (germline): SGHDN, FVKESK. After removal of 1 base from V and 4 bases from J, the junction contained 6 bases not matched to a gene. CDR3 length: 15 amino acids.

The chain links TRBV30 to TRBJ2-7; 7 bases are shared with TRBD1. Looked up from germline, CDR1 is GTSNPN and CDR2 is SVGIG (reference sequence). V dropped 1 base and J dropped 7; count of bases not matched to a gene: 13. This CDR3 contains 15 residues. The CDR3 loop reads CAWSGDSPVKGEQYF. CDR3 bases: TGTGCCTGGAGTGGGGACAGCCCTGTAAAGGGGGAGCAGTACTTC.

CDR3 sequence: CASSPGTTSTDTQYF. In DNA, the CDR3 is TGTGCCAGCAGTCCGGGGACAACTAGCACAGATACGCAGTATTTT. The chain carries TRBV9 and TRBJ2-3; D might be TRBD1 (6 bases). The CDR3 length is 15 residues. CDR1 and CDR2 from the germline V gene are SGDLS and YYNGEE. V was clipped by 5 bases and J by 0 bases, with 13 bases between them.

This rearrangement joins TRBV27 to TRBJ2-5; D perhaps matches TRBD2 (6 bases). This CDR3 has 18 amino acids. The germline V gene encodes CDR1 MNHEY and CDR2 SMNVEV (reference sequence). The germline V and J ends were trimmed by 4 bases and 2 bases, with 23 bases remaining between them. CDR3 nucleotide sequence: TGTGCCAGCAGTTGGTCGGGACCTACCAACGGGAGACAAGAGACCCAGTACTTC. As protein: CASSWSGPTNGRQETQYF.

Written as DNA, the CDR3 is TGCGCCAGCAGCTATCTTACTAGCGGGGGGGGATCCAATGAGCAGTTCTTC. Amino acids: CASSYLTSGGGSNEQFF. The chain carries TRBV5-1 and TRBJ2-1, with TRBD2 matching 13 bases. In germline, CDR1 is SGHRS, CDR2 YFSETQ. Trimming at V came to 3 bases and at J to 6 bases, leaving 9 bases not matched to a gene. The CDR3 is 17 residues long.

The CDR3 reads CASRRGTGRGESNQPQHF. CDR3 sequence (DNA): TGTGCCAGCAGACGGGGGACAGGGAGGGGAGAGAGCAATCAGCCCCAGCATTTT. The chain joins TRBV27 to TRBJ1-5; 9 bases line up with TRBD1. CDR1 is MNHEY and CDR2 is SMNVEV in the germline V gene (reference sequence). Trimming removed 6 bases from V and 1 base from J; junction bases left unmatched: 13. This CDR3 has 18 residues.

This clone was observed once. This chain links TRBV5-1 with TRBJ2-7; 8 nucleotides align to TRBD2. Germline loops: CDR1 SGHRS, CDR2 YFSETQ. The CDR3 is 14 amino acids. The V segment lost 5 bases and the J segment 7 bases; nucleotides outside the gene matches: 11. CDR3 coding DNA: TGCGCCAGCAGGACGGGAGGGCCGGGTAGTGAGCAGTACTTC. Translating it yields CASRTGGPGSEQYF.

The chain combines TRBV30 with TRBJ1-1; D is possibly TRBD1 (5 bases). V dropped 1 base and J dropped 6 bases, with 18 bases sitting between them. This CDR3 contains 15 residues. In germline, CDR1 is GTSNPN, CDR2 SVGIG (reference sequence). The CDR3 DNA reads TGTGCCTGGAGTGGCACAGGTTACCGGGTTCCTGAAGCTTTCTTT. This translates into CAWSGTGYRVPEAFF.

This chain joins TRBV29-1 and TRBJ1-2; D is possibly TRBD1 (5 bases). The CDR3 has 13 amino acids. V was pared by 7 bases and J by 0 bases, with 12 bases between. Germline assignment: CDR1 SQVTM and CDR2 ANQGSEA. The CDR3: CSGGGVANYGYTF. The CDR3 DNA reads TGCAGCGGTGGGGGGGTAGCTAACTATGGCTACACCTTC.

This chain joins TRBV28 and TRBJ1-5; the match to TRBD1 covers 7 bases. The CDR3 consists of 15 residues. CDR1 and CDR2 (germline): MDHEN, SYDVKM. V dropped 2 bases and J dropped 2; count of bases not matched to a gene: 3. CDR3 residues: CASSLGTGGNQPQHF. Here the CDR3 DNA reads TGTGCCAGCAGTTTAGGTACAGGGGGCAATCAGCCCCAGCATTTT. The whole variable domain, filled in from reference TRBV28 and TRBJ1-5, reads DVKVTQSSRYLVKRTGEKVFLECVQDMDHENMFWYRQDPGLGLRLIYFSYDVKMKEKGDIPEGYSVSREKKERFSLILESASTNQTSMYLCASSLGTGGNQPQHFGDGTRLSIL.

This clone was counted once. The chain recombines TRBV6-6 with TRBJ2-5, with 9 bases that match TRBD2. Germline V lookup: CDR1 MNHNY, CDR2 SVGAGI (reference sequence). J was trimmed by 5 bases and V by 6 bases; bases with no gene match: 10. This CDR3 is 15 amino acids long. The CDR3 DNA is TGTGCCAGCAGCCATTCCGCGGGAGGGGAGGAGACCCAGTACTTC. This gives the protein CASSHSAGGEETQYF.

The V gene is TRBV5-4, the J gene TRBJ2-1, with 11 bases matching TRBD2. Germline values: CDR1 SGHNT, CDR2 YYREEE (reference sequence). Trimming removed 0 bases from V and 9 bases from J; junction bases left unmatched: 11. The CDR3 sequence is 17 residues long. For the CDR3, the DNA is TGTGCCAGCAGCTTGGTAGTTCTAGCGGGGGGCTCCAGTGAGCAGTTCTTC. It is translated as CASSLVVLAGGSSEQFF.

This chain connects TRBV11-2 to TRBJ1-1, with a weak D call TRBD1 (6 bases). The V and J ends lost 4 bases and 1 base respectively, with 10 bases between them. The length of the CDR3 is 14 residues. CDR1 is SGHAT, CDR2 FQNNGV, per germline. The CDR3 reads CASSSVQGNTEAFF. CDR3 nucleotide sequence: TGTGCCAGCAGCTCAGTACAGGGGAACACTGAAGCTTTCTTT.

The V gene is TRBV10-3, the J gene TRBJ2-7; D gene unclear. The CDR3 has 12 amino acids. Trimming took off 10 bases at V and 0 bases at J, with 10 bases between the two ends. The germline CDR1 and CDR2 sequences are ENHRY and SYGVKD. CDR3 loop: CATARVSYEQYF. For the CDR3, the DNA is TGTGCCACCGCCCGGGTCTCCTACGAGCAGTACTTC.

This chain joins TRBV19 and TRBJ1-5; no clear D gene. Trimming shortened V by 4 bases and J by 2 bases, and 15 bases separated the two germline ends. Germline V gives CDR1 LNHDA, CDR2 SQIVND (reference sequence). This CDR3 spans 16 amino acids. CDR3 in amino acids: CASSTAGPPGNQPQHF. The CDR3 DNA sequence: TGTGCCAGTAGTACTGCGGGCCCGCCGGGCAATCAGCCCCAGCATTTT.

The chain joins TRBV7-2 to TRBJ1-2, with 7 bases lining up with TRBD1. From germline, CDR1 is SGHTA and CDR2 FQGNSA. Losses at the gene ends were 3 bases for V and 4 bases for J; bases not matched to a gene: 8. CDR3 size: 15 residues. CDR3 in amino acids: CASSFPRGGTYGYTF. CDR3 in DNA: TGTGCCAGCAGCTTCCCCAGAGGGGGCACCTATGGCTACACCTTC.

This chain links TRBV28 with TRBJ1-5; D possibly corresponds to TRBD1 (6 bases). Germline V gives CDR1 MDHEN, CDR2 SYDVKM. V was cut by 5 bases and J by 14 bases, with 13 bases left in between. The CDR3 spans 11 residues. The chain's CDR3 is CASSGGQKKHF. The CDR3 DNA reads TGTGCCAGCAGTGGAGGACAGAAGAAGCATTTT.

CDR3: CASSLVHQPGGYEQYF. In DNA form, the CDR3 reads TGTGCCAGCAGCTTGGTTCACCAGCCAGGAGGCTACGAGCAGTACTTC. The chain combines TRBV5-6 with TRBJ2-7; TRBD2 might be the D (5 bases). The CDR3 is made up of 16 amino acids. Germline values: CDR1 SGHDT, CDR2 YYEEEE. Trimming pared 0 bases from V and 3 bases from J, leaving 16 bases between.

The CDR3 DNA is TGTGCCAGCAGGTGGACAGGGAATAGCAATCAGCCCCAGCATTTT. It specifies CASRWTGNSNQPQHF. The V and J genes are TRBV6-5 and TRBJ1-5; 8 bases line up with TRBD1. Per germline, CDR1 MNHEY and CDR2 SVGAGI. V lost 6 bases, J lost 0 bases, and 4 bases stayed unmatched. This CDR3 is 15 amino acids long.

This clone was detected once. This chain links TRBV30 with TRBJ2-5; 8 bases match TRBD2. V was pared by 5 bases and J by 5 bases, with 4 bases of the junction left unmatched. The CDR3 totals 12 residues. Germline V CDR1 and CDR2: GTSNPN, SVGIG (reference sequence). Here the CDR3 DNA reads TGTGCCTGGGTCGGGGGGGGCGAGACCCAGTACTTC. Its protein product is CAWVGGGETQYF.

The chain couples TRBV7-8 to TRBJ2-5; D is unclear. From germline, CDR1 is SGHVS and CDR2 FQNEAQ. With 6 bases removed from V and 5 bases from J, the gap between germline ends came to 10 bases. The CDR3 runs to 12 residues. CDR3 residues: CASSQRLETQYF. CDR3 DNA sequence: TGTGCCAGCAGTCAGCGCCTGGAGACCCAGTACTTC.

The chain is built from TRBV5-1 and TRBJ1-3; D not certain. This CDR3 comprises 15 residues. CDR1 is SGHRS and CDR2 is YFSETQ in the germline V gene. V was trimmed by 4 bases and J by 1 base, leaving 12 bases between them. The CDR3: CASSRAGVSGNTIYF. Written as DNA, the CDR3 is TGCGCCAGCAGCCGAGCAGGCGTATCTGGAAACACCATATATTTT. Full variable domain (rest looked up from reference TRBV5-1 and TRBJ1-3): KAGVTQTPRYLIKTRGQQVTLSCSPISGHRSVSWYQQTPGQGLQFLFEYFSETQRNKGNFPGRFSGRQFSNSRSEMNVSTLELGDSALYLCASSRAGVSGNTIYFGEGSWLTVV.

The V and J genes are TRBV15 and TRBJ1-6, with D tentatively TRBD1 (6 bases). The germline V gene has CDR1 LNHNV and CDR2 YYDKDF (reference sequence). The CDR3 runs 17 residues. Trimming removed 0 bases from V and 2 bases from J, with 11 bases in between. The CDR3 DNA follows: TGTGCCACCAGCAGAGATATCCAGGGGACCTATAATTCACCCCTCCACTTT. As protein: CATSRDIQGTYNSPLHF.